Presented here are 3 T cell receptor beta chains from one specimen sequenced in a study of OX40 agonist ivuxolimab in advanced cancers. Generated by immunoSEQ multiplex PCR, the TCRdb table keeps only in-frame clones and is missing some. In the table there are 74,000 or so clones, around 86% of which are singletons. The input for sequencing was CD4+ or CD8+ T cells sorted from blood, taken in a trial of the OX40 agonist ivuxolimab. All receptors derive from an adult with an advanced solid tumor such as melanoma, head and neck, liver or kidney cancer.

Written as DNA, the CDR3 is TGTGCCAGCAGCTTATACCGTCTAGCGGGGAACACCGGGGAGCTGTTTTTT. It is translated as CASSLYRLAGNTGELFF. The chain combines TRBV7-2 with TRBJ2-2; 8 positions agree with TRBD2. The CDR3 runs to 17 residues. Trimming removed 2 bases from V and 1 base from J; junction bases left unmatched: 6. The V gene's germline CDR1 is SGHTA and CDR2 FQGNSA.

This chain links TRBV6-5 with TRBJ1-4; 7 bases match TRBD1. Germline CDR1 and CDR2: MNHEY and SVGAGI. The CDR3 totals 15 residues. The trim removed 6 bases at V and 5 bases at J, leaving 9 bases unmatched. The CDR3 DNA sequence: TGTGCCAGCAGGGCGACAGGGAGTGTCAATGAAAAACTGTTTTTT. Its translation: CASRATGSVNEKLFF.

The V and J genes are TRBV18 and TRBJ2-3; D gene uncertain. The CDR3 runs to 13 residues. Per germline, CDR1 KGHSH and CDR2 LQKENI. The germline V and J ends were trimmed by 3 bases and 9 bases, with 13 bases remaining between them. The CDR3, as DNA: TGTGCCAGCTCACCGCCCTCGGCATGGACGCAGTATTTT. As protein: CASSPPSAWTQYF.